This TCR beta chain was sequenced during a study of T-cell reconstitution after alpha-beta-depleted transplantation in children. This clonotype was detected only once. Trimming took off 6 bases at V and 1 base at J, with 15 bases between the two ends. The CDR3 totals 15 residues. Germline V gene lookup returns CDR1 SGHTA and CDR2 FQGNSA. Unique molecular identifiers were incorporated during preparation of the TCRbeta library. TCRdb ran MiXCR on the PCR reads and lists one entry per CDR3 protein. The sample holds more than 150,000 distinct CDR3 sequences, about 6.4% seen once. Specimen: PBMCs from the stem cell graft donor, collected from the stem cell graft. The chain employs TRBV7-2 and TRBJ1-1; D might be TRBD1 (6 bases). The TCR originated in a human donor who donated a stem cell graft to a child with Wiskott-Aldrich syndrome. The CDR3 region is CASSSTGTRNTEAFF. The CDR3 nucleotides read TGTGCCAGCAGTTCCACCGGGACAAGGAACACTGAAGCTTTCTTT.